These 20 T cell receptor beta chains originate from one sample sequenced in a study of radiotherapy plus CTLA-4 blockade in lung cancer. The protocol was immunoSEQ multiplex PCR, while the TCRdb copy is restricted to in-frame clones and leaves out a portion. The table shows some 43,000 clones, with around four fifths occurring only once. The sequencing here drew on peripheral blood, taken from a patient treated with radiotherapy plus ipilimumab. All receptors come from a human donor with non-small cell lung cancer who had stable disease on radiotherapy plus ipilimumab.

The table lists this clone with a count of one. V is TRBV27 and J is TRBJ2-1, with D possibly matching TRBD2 (6 bases). The CDR3 totals 18 residues. The germline V gene encodes CDR1 MNHEY and CDR2 SMNVEV (reference sequence). With 6 bases removed from V and 2 bases from J, the gap between germline ends came to 23 bases. The CDR3 DNA sequence: TGTGCCAGCAGCGCGCAGCTCCGGTGGGGGAGGACCTACAATGAGCAGTTCTTC. This gives the protein CASSAQLRWGRTYNEQFF.

The chain joins TRBV4-3 to TRBJ1-1, with D possibly TRBD1 on 5 matching bases. Germline CDR1 and CDR2: LGHNA and YSLEER. The CDR3 runs 15 residues. V was cut by 1 base and J by 0 bases, with 9 bases left in between. As DNA, the CDR3 is TGCGCCAGCAGCCAAGCAGGGTTCATGAACACTGAAGCTTTCTTT. Residues: CASSQAGFMNTEAFF.

This chain connects TRBV18 to TRBJ1-4, with 7 positions matching TRBD1. CDR1 and CDR2 (germline): KGHSH, LQKENI. With V trimmed by 4 bases and J by 7 bases, 6 bases remained unmatched. The CDR3 runs to 14 residues. In DNA, the CDR3 is TGTGCCAGCTCACGAGGGGGCGGAGGTGAAAAACTGTTTTTT. Encoded protein: CASSRGGGGEKLFF.

This clone showed up just a few times. V is TRBV7-2 and J is TRBJ2-2; 10 bases agree with TRBD2. The junction had 9 bases not matched to a gene; V was cut back by 1 base and J by 7 bases. This CDR3 has 17 amino acids. Germline V CDR1 and CDR2: SGHTA, FQGNSA. The CDR3 DNA follows: TGTGCCAGCAGCTTAGATTTGCTAGCGGGAGCGGGCGGGGAGCTGTTTTTT. Protein: CASSLDLLAGAGGELFF. The full variable domain, its missing parts supplied by reference TRBV7-2 and TRBJ2-2, is GAGVSQSPSNKVTEKGKDVELRCDPISGHTALYWYRQSLGQGLEFLIYFQGNSAPDKSGLPSDRFSAERTGGSVSTLTIQRTQQEDSAVYLCASSLDLLAGAGGELFFGEGSRLTVL.

The V call is TRBV4-3, the J call TRBJ2-5; D may be TRBD2 (5 bases). The CDR3 is 14 residues long. Germline-derived CDR1 and CDR2 are LGHNA and YSLEER. Trimming cost V 4 bases and J 0 bases, with 9 bases left between them. The CDR3 region is CASSPEEYQETQYF. As DNA, the CDR3 is TGCGCCAGCAGCCCGGAGGAATACCAAGAGACCCAGTACTTC.

This clone occurred a few times. This sequence joins TRBV27 and TRBJ1-1; TRBD1 matches at 7 bases. The V segment lost 7 bases and the J segment 1 base; nucleotides outside the gene matches: 6. Germline V lookup: CDR1 MNHEY, CDR2 SMNVEV (reference sequence). The CDR3 spans 14 residues. CDR3 protein: CASKVQGKNTEAFF. The CDR3 bases are TGTGCCAGCAAAGTACAGGGGAAGAACACTGAAGCTTTCTTT.

V is TRBV19 and J is TRBJ2-7; a possible D gene is TRBD2 (5 bases). This CDR3 is built from 13 residues. Germline V gene sequence: CDR1 LNHDA, CDR2 SQIVND (reference sequence). Trimming left V 2 bases short and J 2 bases short, with 7 bases between. As DNA, the CDR3 is TGTGCCAGTAGTATAACGGGAACCTACGAGCAGTACTTC. Residues: CASSITGTYEQYF.

V gene TRBV16 combines with J gene TRBJ2-2, with 7 bases matching TRBD1. Germline V gene data show CDR1 as KGHSY and CDR2 as FQNENV. The CDR3 length is 16 residues. After removal of 3 bases from V and 4 bases from J, the junction contained 8 bases not matched to a gene. The CDR3 here is CASSHPDRVFTGELFF. The CDR3 DNA reads TGTGCCAGCAGCCACCCAGACAGGGTCTTCACCGGGGAGCTGTTTTTT.

The chain is built from TRBV19 and TRBJ2-7; possible D gene TRBD1, 6 bases. CDR3 length: 14 amino acids. The germline gives CDR1 LNHDA, CDR2 SQIVND (reference sequence). Trimming removed 11 bases from V and 0 bases from J, with 17 bases in between. The CDR3 protein is CASPPDRSSYEQYF. CDR3 DNA: TGTGCCTCCCCCCCCGACAGGAGCTCCTACGAGCAGTACTTC. The full variable domain, in which reference TRBV19 and TRBJ2-7 provide the parts outside the CDR3, is DGGITQSPKYLFRKEGQNVTLSCEQNLNHDAMYWYRQDPGQGLRLIYYSQIVNDFQKGDIAEGYSVSREKKESFPLTVTSAQKNPTAFYLCASPPDRSSYEQYFGPGTRLTVT.

The V and J genes are TRBV5-1 and TRBJ2-7, with 11 positions matching TRBD2. CDR1 is SGHRS, CDR2 YFSETQ, per germline. This CDR3 contains 15 residues. After removal of 3 bases from V and 5 bases from J, the junction contained 7 bases not matched to a gene. Here the CDR3 reads CASSSTSGSGHEQYF. The CDR3 region has the DNA TGCGCCAGCAGCTCCACTAGCGGGAGTGGCCACGAGCAGTACTTC. Full variable domain (outside the CDR3, taken from reference TRBV5-1 and TRBJ2-7): KAGVTQTPRYLIKTRGQQVTLSCSPISGHRSVSWYQQTPGQGLQFLFEYFSETQRNKGNFPGRFSGRQFSNSRSEMNVSTLELGDSALYLCASSSTSGSGHEQYFGPGTRLTVT.

The chain links TRBV19 to TRBJ2-4, with 15 positions matching TRBD2. Germline CDR1 is LNHDA and CDR2 is SQIVND (reference sequence). This CDR3 region has 16 residues. With V trimmed by 4 bases and J by 8 bases, 6 bases remained unmatched. In DNA, the CDR3 is TGTGCCAGTAGTACTCGGACTAGCGGGAGGGAGGACATTCAGTACTTC. As protein: CASSTRTSGREDIQYF.

This clone was counted a single time. The rearrangement joins TRBV28 to TRBJ2-1, with D possibly TRBD1 on 5 matching bases. With 3 bases removed from V and 7 bases from J, the gap between germline ends came to 16 bases. CDR1 MDHEN and CDR2 SYDVKM come from the germline V gene. This CDR3 has 15 amino acids. The CDR3, as DNA: TGTGCCAGCAGTTTTCCCCGGTCAGGGTTAAATGAGCAGTTCTTC. This codes for CASSFPRSGLNEQFF.

The gene calls are TRBV5-4 and TRBJ2-1, with TRBD2 matching 9 bases. The CDR3 runs to 15 residues. Looked up from germline, CDR1 is SGHNT and CDR2 is YYREEE (reference sequence). J was trimmed by 6 bases and V by 4 bases; bases with no gene match: 8. The CDR3 nucleotides read TGTGCCAGCAGCCTCCCTAGCGGGAACCTCAATGAGCAGTTCTTC. Translated: CASSLPSGNLNEQFF.

V is TRBV11-3 and J is TRBJ2-7; tentative D call: TRBD2 (5 bases). Germline CDR1 SGHNT, CDR2 YENEEA. The CDR3 loop spans 13 amino acids. V was cut by 0 bases and J by 5 bases, with 8 bases left in between. The CDR3 DNA reads as TGTGCCAGCAGCTTAGATCACGGGGACGAGCAGTACTTC. It translates to CASSLDHGDEQYF.

The chain is built from TRBV6-6 and TRBJ1-1; tentatively, D is TRBD1 (5 bases). V was cut by 11 bases and J by 4 bases, with 17 bases left in between. This CDR3 spans 13 amino acids. CDR1 is MNHNY, CDR2 SVGAGI, per germline (reference sequence). The CDR3, as DNA: TGTGCCGCAGGCGACAGCCTTCGCACTGAAGCTTTCTTT. Protein sequence: CAAGDSLRTEAFF.

The chain employs TRBV27 and TRBJ2-1; TRBD2 matches at 8 bases. V trimming: 4 bases; J trimming: 2 bases; junction bases outside the gene matches: 13. The CDR3 is 18 amino acids. The germline gives CDR1 MNHEY, CDR2 SMNVEV (reference sequence). The CDR3 reads CASSSPTLTSGTYNEQFF. The CDR3 bases are TGTGCCAGCAGTTCCCCAACCCTCACTAGCGGCACCTACAATGAGCAGTTCTTC.

The rearrangement links TRBV5-4 to TRBJ1-2, with a tentative D call TRBD1 (6 bases). The germline gives CDR1 SGHNT, CDR2 YYREEE (reference sequence). The CDR3 loop spans 14 amino acids. Trimming took off 4 bases at V and 5 bases at J, with 15 bases between the two ends. This CDR3 is CASSRPGGQYGYTF. CDR3 sequence (DNA): TGTGCCAGCAGCCGACCCGGGGGGCAATATGGCTACACCTTC.

The chain recombines TRBV28 with TRBJ2-5; 10 bases are shared with TRBD1. The CDR3 sequence is 16 residues long. V dropped 4 bases and J dropped 4; count of bases not matched to a gene: 9. Germline CDR1 is MDHEN and CDR2 is SYDVKM. CDR3 sequence (DNA): TGTGCCAGCAGTTCTCGACCGGGACAGGGGAGAGAGACCCAGTACTTC. Amino acid sequence: CASSSRPGQGRETQYF. Drawing the rest from reference TRBV28 and TRBJ2-5, the complete variable domain is DVKVTQSSRYLVKRTGEKVFLECVQDMDHENMFWYRQDPGLGLRLIYFSYDVKMKEKGDIPEGYSVSREKKERFSLILESASTNQTSMYLCASSSRPGQGRETQYFGPGTRLLVL.

CDR3 sequence (DNA): TGCGCCAGCAGCCTAAACAGGGGGCATGATGAGACCCAGTACTTC. It yields the protein CASSLNRGHDETQYF. J is TRBJ2-5 and V is TRBV5-1, with 9 bases aligning to TRBD1. From germline, CDR1 is SGHRS and CDR2 YFSETQ. The CDR3 is 15 residues long. J lost 5 bases, V lost 4 bases, and 9 bases had no gene match.

This chain links TRBV4-1 with TRBJ2-5; 7 nucleotides line up with TRBD1. The DNA matches TRBJ2-7 better at its end, which makes the J call doubtful. CDR1 MGHRA and CDR2 YSYEKL come from the germline V gene. The CDR3 is 16 amino acids. CDR3 in DNA: TGCGCCAGCAGACGAAAAACAGGGGACAGTACCTACGAGCAGTACTTC. Translating gives CASRRKTGDSTYEQYF.